This TCR beta chain is drawn from a study of circulating and synovial CD4+ cells in juvenile arthritis. Note on this clone: The antigen remains unidentified.

V lost 0 bases and J lost 4, with 13 bases in between. Germline CDR1 is SGHRS and CDR2 is YFSETQ. This CDR3 has 15 residues. Overall study results and limits: Bulk blood CD4 repertoires were more diverse than these.

Only in-frame clones appear in the TCRdb table, and some are missing; sequencing was by immunoSEQ multiplex PCR. The repertoire holds under 35,000 clones, with 90% to 95% as singletons. The receptor was isolated from a human donor with juvenile idiopathic arthritis. The sequenced sample consisted of CD4+ T cells from blood. This chain uses TRBV5-1 with TRBJ1-2, with D possibly being TRBD1 (5 bases). CDR3 amino acids: CASSLAGGIGYGYTF. In nucleotides, the CDR3 is TGCGCCAGCAGCTTGGCCGGGGGTATTGGCTATGGCTACACCTTC.